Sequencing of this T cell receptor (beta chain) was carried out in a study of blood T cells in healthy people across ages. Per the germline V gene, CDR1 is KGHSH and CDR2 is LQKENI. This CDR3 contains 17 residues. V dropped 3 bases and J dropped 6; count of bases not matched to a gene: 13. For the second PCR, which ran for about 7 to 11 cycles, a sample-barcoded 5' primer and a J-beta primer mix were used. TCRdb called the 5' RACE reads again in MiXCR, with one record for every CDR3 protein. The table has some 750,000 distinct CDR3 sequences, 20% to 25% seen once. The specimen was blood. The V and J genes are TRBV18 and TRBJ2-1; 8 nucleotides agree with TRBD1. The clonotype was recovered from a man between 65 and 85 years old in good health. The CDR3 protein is CASSPKLGQGGGNEQFF. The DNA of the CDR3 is TGTGCCAGCTCACCTAAGCTCGGACAGGGTGGAGGCAATGAGCAGTTCTTC.